These 13 T cell receptor beta chains share one sample of origin, sequenced in a study of Graves' ophthalmopathy and Graves' hyperthyroidism. Scientists amplified the TCR beta CDR3 regions from RNA transcripts. RT-PCR with HTBI primers came first, then second-round multiplex PCR. TCRdb itself ran the multiplex PCR reads through MiXCR, one entry per CDR3 protein. The sample contains hundreds of thousands of distinct CDR3 sequences, around an eighth of which appear only once. The sequenced sample was blood. These receptor sequences come from a woman aged 25 to 39 with Graves' ophthalmopathy.

This clonotype has only a few counts. The chain uses TRBV7-3 and TRBJ1-5, with D uncertain. From germline, CDR1 is SGHTA and CDR2 FQGTGA. This CDR3 contains 15 residues. With 6 bases removed from V and 6 bases from J, the gap between germline ends came to 18 bases. In nucleotides, the CDR3 is TGTGCCAGCAGAGACAAAGCGGCCCCGGGTCAGCCCCAGCATTTT. Protein: CASRDKAAPGQPQHF.

This clonotype has ten or more counts. The chain combines TRBV10-1 with TRBJ2-7, with D possibly matching TRBD1 (5 bases). V lost 2 bases, J lost 5 bases, and 10 bases lay in between. There are 13 residues in the CDR3. CDR1 WNHNN and CDR2 SYGVQD come from the germline V gene (reference sequence). CDR3 region: CASSEIGENEQYF. In nucleotides, the CDR3 is TGCGCCAGCAGTGAGATAGGGGAAAACGAGCAGTACTTC.

Notes on this clonotype: This may be a read error, as it is one base from a much larger clone. The chain combines TRBV2 with TRBJ2-7; 9 positions match TRBD1. CDR3 length equals 14 residues. Germline assignment: CDR1 SNHLY and CDR2 FYNNEI. V was pared by 5 bases and J by 3 bases, with 5 bases of the junction left unmatched. As DNA, the CDR3 is TGTGCCAGCAGTTGGGGGACAGGGTTCTACGAGCAGTACTTC. Translation: CASSWGTGFYEQYF.

There are a few counts of this clonotype. V is TRBV25-1 and J is TRBJ2-5; perhaps TRBD2 as D (6 bases). The CDR3 sequence is 15 residues long. Trimming stripped 3 bases from V and 5 bases from J, with 16 bases between. The germline CDR1 and CDR2 sequences are MGHDK and SYGVNS. The CDR3 DNA sequence: TGTGCCAGCAGTGAGGGCGGGGTACCGGGGGAGACCCAGTACTTC. It yields the protein CASSEGGVPGETQYF.

In this sample, this clonotype turned up many times. The gene calls are TRBV11-3 and TRBJ1-2, with TRBD1 identical over 9 bases. V dropped 3 bases and J dropped 7; count of bases not matched to a gene: 3. This CDR3 region has 13 residues. CDR1 and CDR2 (germline): SGHNT, YENEEA. CDR3 sequence (DNA): TGTGCCAGCAGCTTGGGACAGGGTAGTGGCTACACCTTC. As protein: CASSLGQGSGYTF. Full variable domain (rest looked up from reference TRBV11-3 and TRBJ1-2): EAGVVQSPRYKIIEKKQPVAFWCNPISGHNTLYWYLQNLGQGPELLIRYENEEAVDDSQLPKDRFSAERLKGVDSTLKIQPAELGDSAVYLCASSLGQGSGYTFGSGTRLTVV.

This clonotype was seen repeatedly, ten times or more. The genes are TRBV28 and TRBJ2-2, with 7 bases matching TRBD2. In germline, CDR1 is MDHEN, CDR2 SYDVKM. J gave up 6 bases and V 4 bases, and 8 bases lay outside the gene matches. This CDR3 is built from 15 residues. The CDR3 DNA sequence: TGTGCCAGCAGTTCAACGACTAGCTCCCCCGGGGAGCTGTTTTTT. Translated: CASSSTTSSPGELFF.

This clonotype occurred many times. The rearrangement uses TRBV10-2 and TRBJ1-6; the match to TRBD1 covers 8 bases. The junction had 6 bases not matched to a gene; V was cut back by 7 bases and J by 7 bases. This CDR3 contains 14 residues. In germline, CDR1 is WSHSY, CDR2 SAAADI. DNA of the CDR3: TGCGCCAGCATTGAAGGACAGGGAAATTCACCCCTCCACTTT. It codes for CASIEGQGNSPLHF.

This clonotype occurred a few times. This chain joins TRBV11-3 and TRBJ2-5, with TRBD1 identical over 11 bases. In germline, CDR1 is SGHNT, CDR2 YENEEA. CDR3 length equals 17 residues. Unmatched junction bases numbered 11, after V lost 5 bases and J lost 3 bases. CDR3 coding DNA: TGTGCCAGCAGCCATGGACAGGGGGCGCCGTGGGAAGAGACCCAGTACTTC. Protein product: CASSHGQGAPWEETQYF. The whole variable domain, filled in from reference TRBV11-3 and TRBJ2-5, reads EAGVVQSPRYKIIEKKQPVAFWCNPISGHNTLYWYLQNLGQGPELLIRYENEEAVDDSQLPKDRFSAERLKGVDSTLKIQPAELGDSAVYLCASSHGQGAPWEETQYFGPGTRLLVL.

This clonotype has at least ten counts. A read error may produce the germline difference seen at one junction end. V and J are TRBV28 and TRBJ1-1; maybe TRBD1 (6 bases). The V gene's germline CDR1 is MDHEN and CDR2 SYDVKM. This CDR3 is built from 15 residues. For the CDR3, the DNA is TGTGCCAACAGTACTTGGAGGGACATGAACACTGAAGCTTTCTTT. It yields the protein CANSTWRDMNTEAFF.

This clonotype was observed at least ten times. The rearrangement joins TRBV28 to TRBJ2-7; 12 bases align to TRBD1. J was trimmed by 4 bases and V by 9 bases; bases with no gene match: 22. Germline-derived CDR1 and CDR2 are MDHEN and SYDVKM. This CDR3 is 19 amino acids long. This CDR3 is CASETSGQGAMRFRYEQYF. The CDR3 region has the DNA TGTGCCAGTGAGACCTCGGGACAGGGGGCAATGAGGTTTCGGTACGAGCAGTACTTC.

About this clonotype: One junction end disagrees with the germline gene, perhaps due to a read error. This sequence joins TRBV15 and TRBJ2-7, with D perhaps TRBD2 (5 bases). The germline V gene has CDR1 LNHNV and CDR2 YYDKDF (reference sequence). CDR3 length: 12 residues. CDR3 DNA sequence: TGTGCCACCAGCAGAGATGGGATAGCGCTAGTCTTC. Amino acids: CATSRDGIALVF.

This clonotype was counted ten times or more. The V call is TRBV15, the J call TRBJ2-7; unclear D gene. The germline gives CDR1 LNHNV, CDR2 YYDKDF (reference sequence). V gave up 4 bases and J gave up 9 bases, with 16 bases separating them. The CDR3 sequence is 13 residues long. In DNA, the CDR3 is TGTGCCACCAGCACGGAGTTAGGCGCAGGGCAGTACTTC. This codes for CATSTELGAGQYF.

This clonotype was detected ten times or more. The rearrangement links TRBV18 to TRBJ2-5, with TRBD1 as a possible D gene (5 bases). The CDR3 runs 12 residues. CDR1 and CDR2 from the germline V gene are KGHSH and LQKENI. V was clipped by 4 bases and J by 6 bases, with 9 bases between them. The CDR3 sequence is CASSQGRQTQYF. The CDR3 DNA is TGTGCCAGCTCACAGGGGCGACAGACCCAGTACTTC.